What follows are 4 T cell receptor beta chains derived from one specimen sequenced in a study of shared clonotypes between healthy human individuals. Sequencing was performed with immunoSEQ multiplex PCR; in TCRdb, only in-frame clones are kept and a portion is missing. The sample holds more than 500,000 clones, 90% to 97% seen once. Sequenced sample: naive CD4+ T cells sorted from blood. Specified subset: CD45RA+ positively selected. Receptors originate from a woman aged 30 to 39 in good health.

The chain employs TRBV19 and TRBJ2-5, with 12 bases fitting TRBD2. The tail of the sequence fits TRBJ2-7 better, so the J call may be wrong. The germline V gene has CDR1 LNHDA and CDR2 SQIVND (reference sequence). This CDR3 has 14 amino acids. The CDR3 region is CASTGTSGPYEQYF. The CDR3, as DNA: TGTGCCAGTACCGGGACTAGCGGGCCCTACGAGCAGTACTTC.

The chain has TRBV28 and TRBJ2-1; D may be TRBD1 (5 bases). The V and J ends lost 4 bases and 0 bases respectively, with 16 bases between them. Germline V lookup: CDR1 MDHEN, CDR2 SYDVKM. The CDR3 loop spans 17 amino acids. The CDR3 protein is CASSSSTGVSSYNEQFF. Written as DNA, the CDR3 is TGTGCCAGCAGTTCCTCTACAGGAGTAAGCTCCTACAATGAGCAGTTCTTC.

The chain links TRBV6-1 to TRBJ2-5; D remains unclear. The tail of the sequence fits TRBJ2-7 better, so the J call may be wrong. Germline loops: CDR1 MNHNS, CDR2 SASEGT. CDR3 length: 13 residues. The CDR3 coding sequence is TGTGCCAGCAGTGCTCGCGGAGCCTACGAGCAGTACTTC. It is translated as CASSARGAYEQYF.

The J gene is TRBJ2-2, the V gene TRBV19; 12 nucleotides match TRBD1. CDR3 size: 16 residues. Trimming removed 7 bases from V and 7 bases from J; junction bases left unmatched: 10. Germline V gives CDR1 LNHDA, CDR2 SQIVND (reference sequence). The CDR3: CASNFLGQGAVGELFF. The DNA for the CDR3 is TGTGCCAGTAATTTTCTGGGACAGGGGGCTGTCGGGGAGCTGTTTTTT.